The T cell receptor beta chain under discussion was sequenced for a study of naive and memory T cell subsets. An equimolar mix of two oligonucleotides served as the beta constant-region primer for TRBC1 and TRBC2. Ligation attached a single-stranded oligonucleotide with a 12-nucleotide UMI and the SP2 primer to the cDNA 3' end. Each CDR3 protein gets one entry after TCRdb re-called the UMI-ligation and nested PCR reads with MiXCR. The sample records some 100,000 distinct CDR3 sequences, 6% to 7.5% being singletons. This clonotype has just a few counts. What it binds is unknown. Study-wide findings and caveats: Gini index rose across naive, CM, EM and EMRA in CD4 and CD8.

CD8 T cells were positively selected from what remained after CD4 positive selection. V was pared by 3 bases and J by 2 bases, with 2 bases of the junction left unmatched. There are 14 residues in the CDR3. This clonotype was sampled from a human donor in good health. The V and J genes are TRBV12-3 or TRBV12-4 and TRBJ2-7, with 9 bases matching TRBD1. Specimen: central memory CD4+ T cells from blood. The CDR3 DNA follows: TGTGCCAGCAGTTTCACAGGGGGCGCCTACGAGCAGTACTTC. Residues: CASSFTGGAYEQYF.